The rows below give T cell receptor beta chains drawn from one sample of a study of regulatory T cells in long-lasting Graves disease. Via MiXCR, TCRdb re-called the multiplex PCR reads, giving one row per CDR3 protein. The sample records 450,000 to 600,000 distinct CDR3 sequences, about 13% being singletons. The data also belong to a second study, concerning T cells in Graves' hyperthyroidism and ophthalmopathy.

This specimen was peripheral blood mononuclear cells (PBMCs), taken at new diagnosis, from a patient treated with antithyroid drugs. These receptors all stem from a man aged 25-45 years with Graves disease. CDR3s include the opening cysteine and the closing phenylalanine or tryptophan. The D gene is left open where the match is weak. Size tells how often a clone was seen (once, few, many) or the class of an expanded clone, and some rows leave it out.

J gene: TRBJ2-6; V gene: TRBV7-2; D gene: NA; clone size: few; CDR3 DNA: TGTGCCAGCAGCGCGGCGCCAGGTGCCAACGTCCTGACTTTC; CDR3 protein: CASSAAPGANVLTF
J gene: TRBJ2-7; V gene: TRBV15; D gene: TRBD2; clone size: many; CDR3 DNA: TGTGCCACCAGCGCTAGCGGGGCCCCAGGGGAGCAGTACTTC; CDR3 protein: CATSASGAPGEQYF
J gene: TRBJ2-5; V gene: TRBV20-1; D gene: TRBD2; clone size: many; CDR3 DNA: TGCAGTGCTGTCTCGACTAGCGACGGGACCCAGTACTTC; CDR3 protein: CSAVSTSDGTQYF
J gene: TRBJ2-4; V gene: TRBV7-2; D gene: NA; clone size: NA; CDR3 DNA: TGTGCCAGCAGCTCTGGCGGCGGAGCCAAAAACATTCAGTACTTC; CDR3 protein: CASSSGGGAKNIQYF
J gene: TRBJ2-7; V gene: TRBV7-9; D gene: NA; clone size: many; CDR3 DNA: TGTGCCAGCAGCTTAGCCCCCGACAGGAAATACGAGCAGTACTTC; CDR3 protein: CASSLAPDRKYEQYF
J gene: TRBJ2-7; V gene: TRBV4-1; D gene: TRBD2; clone size: NA; CDR3 DNA: TGCGCCAGCAGCCAAGTCGCCGGGGGGATCGACGAGCAGTACTTC; CDR3 protein: CASSQVAGGIDEQYF
J gene: TRBJ1-1; V gene: TRBV7-9; D gene: NA; clone size: many; CDR3 DNA: TGTGCCATCGAACTTAGGGGCACTGAAGCTTTCTTT; CDR3 protein: CAIELRGTEAFF
J gene: TRBJ1-1; V gene: TRBV9; D gene: TRBD1; clone size: NA; CDR3 DNA: TGTGCCAGCAGCGAAACAGGGGTGGGGAACACTGAAGCTTTCTTT; CDR3 protein: CASSETGVGNTEAFF
J gene: TRBJ1-6; V gene: TRBV11-2; D gene: NA; clone size: few; CDR3 DNA: TGTGCCAGCAGCTCCAACCACCTAAATAATTCACCCCTCCACTTT; CDR3 protein: CASSSNHLNNSPLHF
J gene: TRBJ1-1; V gene: TRBV6-1; D gene: NA; clone size: many; CDR3 DNA: TGTGCCAGCAGGGCAGGGAACACTGAAGCTTTCTTT; CDR3 protein: CASRAGNTEAFF
J gene: TRBJ2-7; V gene: TRBV6-2/TRBV6-3; D gene: NA; clone size: few; CDR3 DNA: TGTGCCAGCAGTTTGGCTAGCGCGGACTACGAGCAGTACTTC; CDR3 protein: CASSLASADYEQYF
J gene: TRBJ2-3; V gene: TRBV19; D gene: NA; clone size: NA; CDR3 DNA: TGTGCCAGTAGTCCGGGGGACCGTACCACAGATACGCAGTATTTT; CDR3 protein: CASSPGDRTTDTQYF
J gene: TRBJ2-3; V gene: TRBV5-4; D gene: TRBD2; clone size: NA; CDR3 DNA: TGTGCCAGCAGCTTGGCCGGCGGGAGACTTAGCACAGATACGCAGTATTTT; CDR3 protein: CASSLAGGRLSTDTQYF
J gene: TRBJ2-3; V gene: TRBV9; D gene: NA; clone size: NA; CDR3 DNA: TGTGCCAGCAGCATAGAGGGGATCCCTGGGACAGATACGCAGTATTTT; CDR3 protein: CASSIEGIPGTDTQYF
J gene: TRBJ2-3; V gene: TRBV27; D gene: TRBD1; clone size: many; CDR3 DNA: TGTGCCAGCAGTTTAAACAGGGGTAGGGATACGCAGTATTTT; CDR3 protein: CASSLNRGRDTQYF
J gene: TRBJ2-7; V gene: TRBV4-1; D gene: NA; clone size: NA; CDR3 DNA: TGCGCCAGCAGCCAAGGAGACCTCAGGCGATCCTCCTACGAGCAGTACTTC; CDR3 protein: CASSQGDLRRSSYEQYF
J gene: TRBJ2-6; V gene: TRBV6-1; D gene: NA; clone size: NA; CDR3 DNA: TGTGCCAGCAGCCGAGGGGGGACTGCGTCCGCTGGGGCCAACGTCCTGACTTTC; CDR3 protein: CASSRGGTASAGANVLTF
J gene: TRBJ1-2; V gene: TRBV4-1; D gene: TRBD1; clone size: many; CDR3 DNA: TGCGCCAGCAGCCAAGATTTTGGACAGGCCGTTTATGGCTACACCTTC; CDR3 protein: CASSQDFGQAVYGYTF
J gene: TRBJ1-4; V gene: TRBV9; D gene: NA; clone size: NA; CDR3 DNA: TGTGCCAGCAGCGCAGGGGAAAGGGAAAAACTGTTTTTT; CDR3 protein: CASSAGEREKLFF
J gene: TRBJ2-2; V gene: TRBV19; D gene: TRBD1; clone size: many; CDR3 DNA: TGTGCCAGTAATAACAGGGGGGCCGGGGAGCTGTTTTTT; CDR3 protein: CASNNRGAGELFF
J gene: TRBJ1-2; V gene: TRBV2; D gene: NA; clone size: many; CDR3 DNA: TGTGCCAGCACCGGGACCGCCAGCCGGGGGGGCTACACCTTC; CDR3 protein: CASTGTASRGGYTF
J gene: TRBJ2-7; V gene: TRBV9; D gene: NA; clone size: many; CDR3 DNA: TGTGCCAGCAGCGTAGCTTCGGGAGCACCCGAGCAGTACTTC; CDR3 protein: CASSVASGAPEQYF
J gene: TRBJ2-5; V gene: TRBV3-1; D gene: TRBD1; clone size: few; CDR3 DNA: TGTGCCAGCAGCCCCACAGGGGGGCTACAAGAGACCCAGTACTTC; CDR3 protein: CASSPTGGLQETQYF
J gene: TRBJ1-5; V gene: TRBV20-1; D gene: TRBD1; clone size: many; CDR3 DNA: TGCAGTGCAACCCAGGGGGAAAATAGCAATCAGCCCCAGCATTTT; CDR3 protein: CSATQGENSNQPQHF
J gene: TRBJ2-1; V gene: TRBV18; D gene: TRBD2; clone size: NA; CDR3 DNA: TGTGCCAGCTTTGGACTAGCCTCGACAGGTGAGCAGTTCTTC; CDR3 protein: CASFGLASTGEQFF
J gene: TRBJ1-2; V gene: TRBV12-3/TRBV12-4; D gene: NA; clone size: many; CDR3 DNA: TGTGCCAGCAGTCCCCTCGATGGCTACACCTTC; CDR3 protein: CASSPLDGYTF
J gene: TRBJ2-5; V gene: TRBV12-3/TRBV12-4; D gene: NA; clone size: many; CDR3 DNA: TGTGCCAGCAGTCCTGGGGGTCGACGAGAGACCCAGTACTTC; CDR3 protein: CASSPGGRRETQYF
J gene: TRBJ1-1; V gene: TRBV20-1; D gene: TRBD1; clone size: few; CDR3 DNA: TGCAGTGCTAGAGACCGACGGAGCAGGGGGCAAGGGACTGAAGCTTTCTTT; CDR3 protein: CSARDRRSRGQGTEAFF
J gene: TRBJ2-3; V gene: TRBV19; D gene: NA; clone size: NA; CDR3 DNA: TGTGCCAGTAGTTCGGGGGTTACGCAGTATTTT; CDR3 protein: CASSSGVTQYF
J gene: TRBJ1-6; V gene: TRBV20-1; D gene: TRBD1; clone size: NA; CDR3 DNA: TGCAGTGCCGGGACAGGGGGCAAAAGGAATTCACCCCTCCACTTT; CDR3 protein: CSAGTGGKRNSPLHF
J gene: TRBJ2-1; V gene: TRBV29-1; D gene: NA; clone size: many; CDR3 DNA: TGCAGCGTTGGACTCTCCTACAATGAGCAGTTCTTC; CDR3 protein: CSVGLSYNEQFF